This TCR beta chain was retrieved from a study of CD8+ T cells in alopecia areata (dated by TCRdb to the late 2010s). For the wider study: Treated patients were enrolled in an open-label pilot trial of oral tofacitinib at 5 to 10 mg twice daily for moderate-to-severe alopecia areata. On the human side, TCRbeta sequencing was run on scalp tissue and on sorted CD4+ and CD8+ peripheral blood T cells from healthy controls and from alopecia areata patients with either patchy or totalis/universalis disease. Tofacitinib was administered for 6 to 18 months, and 6 months of follow-up off drug were then conducted to assess delayed response and recurrence. The RNA source kit depended on sample type: the PAXgene miRNA kit for fixed scalp, the miRNeasy kit for PBMCs, and the RNeasy kit for mouse skin. In both human patients and the C3H/HeJ mouse model, the study applied high-throughput TCRbeta sequencing to look at T cell clonal expansion in alopecia areata. Clonality in the scalp was compared among normal scalp (n=4), patchy alopecia areata scalp (n=8), and alopecia totalis/universalis scalp (n=8). Tofacitinib-treated patients had biopsies at baseline and at 4 and 24 weeks of treatment, with a later scalp biopsy in several patients. In treated patients, disease severity was measured using the SALT score, which gives the percentage of scalp surface area affected. TCRbeta CDR3 regions were amplified by immunoSEQ multiplex PCR using 35 Vbeta forward and 13 Jbeta reverse primers.

In the case of this clone: Its antigen is currently not known. Qualities for individual bases were not recorded, and no much larger clone is one base off.

The paper's findings and limits, for the study overall: During tofacitinib treatment, many expanded lesional clones stuck around in both scalp and blood, and this persistence may partly explain why relapse happens after treatment is stopped. Lesional scalp, especially in alopecia totalis/universalis, showed higher clonality and more expanded CD8+ clones than normal scalp, suggesting antigenic drive. Scalp TCR repertoire analysis is complicated because resident alphabeta T cells in normal human skin are also sequenced, whereas mouse skin is dominated by gammadelta T cells. Shared TCR sequences between patients were less evident than in mice, which may be partly attributable to HLA diversity in the patient population. Because the treated cohort was small and had just a single nonresponder, larger studies are needed to establish links between baseline CD8+ expansion and response. Tofacitinib significantly lowered scalp clonality and the number of expanded CD8+ clones among the top 100 scalp clones.

Library preparation employed the immunoSEQ multiplex PCR assay. RNA was extracted from all samples and reverse transcribed into cDNA, which served as template for TCR sequencing. First-strand cDNA was synthesized with SuperScript III using a 2:1 mix of oligo-dT and random hexamers. Amplification bias was assessed with a synthetic immune receptor repertoire, and residual bias was removed computationally. The authors' pipeline ran thus. Raw reads were preprocessed to remove errors, and CDR3 was defined according to IMGT conventions as the region from the conserved cysteine to phenylalanine. Clonality was calculated as 1 minus Shannon entropy normalized by log2 of the number of productive unique TCRs. Scalp TCRbeta sequences were cross-referenced with sorted blood CD4 and CD8 repertoires so that the CD4 or CD8 identity of scalp clones could be inferred. As stored in TCRdb, this immuneACCESS dataset retains in-frame rearrangements with V and J assigned. A fraction of the clones does not appear; measured against another copy, unresolved V genes explain less than half of the discrepancy, and the remainder lacks a known reason. V, J and clone size derive from that table, while D and trimming were established from the DNA sequence. The sample table holds some 190,000 clones, of which roughly 46% were seen once. Roughly a tenth of the sample lies in the top ten.

The CDR3 goes from the cysteine to the phenylalanine over 13 residues. Only the CDR3 part of the read is kept: 39 bases, read in frame from the first base. V and J lose 2 bases and 1 base, and a span of 7 bases separates them. Sequences SGHDT (CDR1) and YYEEEE (CDR2) are obtained from the germline V gene. The treatment or condition label on this specimen signifies: oral pan-JAK inhibitor, 5-10 mg twice daily. Peripheral blood and lesional scalp punch biopsies were obtained from patients with alopecia areata. After PBMCs were isolated by density centrifugation and stained for CD3, CD4 and CD8, a FACSAria was used to sort CD4+ and CD8+ T cells.

Sequenced material: CD8+ T cells sorted from blood, taken at roughly week 53, from a patient treated with tofacitinib. Rearrangement joined TRBV5-6 to TRBJ2-7; no D segment can be confidently identified. The clonotype comes from a human donor with alopecia areata. In nucleotide form, the sequence is TGTGCCAGCAGCTTCTGGGGATCCTACGAGCAGTACTTC. This is translated as CASSFWGSYEQYF.